The 23 T cell receptor beta chains given below trace back to one sample, sequenced in a study of blood T cell repertoires in COVID-19. Repertoires were generated with immunoSEQ multiplex PCR, while TCRdb's copy carries only in-frame clones and drops some. The table has some 210,000 clones, around 90% seen once. The specimen was peripheral blood. These receptors were collected from a man aged 60 to 75 with COVID-19, enrolled during active disease.

This clone was seen a single time. The V call is TRBV25-1, the J call TRBJ2-1, with 11 nucleotides matching TRBD1. Germline CDR1 and CDR2: MGHDK and SYGVNS. The CDR3 is 15 residues long. V lost 6 bases and J lost 6; bases outside the gene matches: 7. The CDR3: CASRGLGQGVNEQFF. The CDR3 DNA sequence: TGTGCCAGCAGGGGTCTGGGACAGGGGGTCAATGAGCAGTTCTTC.

This chain links TRBV28 with TRBJ1-2, with 7 bases that match TRBD1. Germline lookup yields CDR1 MDHEN and CDR2 SYDVKM. With V trimmed by 1 base and J by 7 bases, 6 bases remained unmatched. The CDR3 spans 14 residues. In DNA form, the CDR3 reads TGTGCCAGCAGTTTATCTTTGACAGGGACTGGCTACACCTTC. It yields the protein CASSLSLTGTGYTF.

The J gene is TRBJ1-5, the V gene TRBV6-5; D not certain. The CDR3 has 13 amino acids. CDR1 and CDR2 from the germline V gene are MNHEY and SVGAGI. Trimming left V 4 bases short and J 4 bases short, with 8 bases between. The DNA for the CDR3 is TGTGCCAGCAGTTGGTACAAAAATCAGCCCCAGCATTTT. It translates to CASSWYKNQPQHF.

This chain uses TRBV7-3 with TRBJ1-1; 8 bases match TRBD1. The trim removed 1 base at V and 0 bases at J, leaving 1 base unmatched. The germline CDR1 and CDR2 sequences are SGHTA and FQGTGA. The CDR3 contains 15 residues. CDR3 DNA sequence: TGTGCCAGCAGCTTAAACAGGGGGGTGAACACTGAAGCTTTCTTT. It encodes CASSLNRGVNTEAFF.

The chain joins TRBV28 to TRBJ1-5; D not resolved. The germline CDR1 and CDR2 sequences are MDHEN and SYDVKM. Trimming shortened V by 6 bases and J by 7 bases, and 16 bases separated the two germline ends. The CDR3 totals 14 residues. CDR3 protein: CASSLISREQPQHF. CDR3 coding DNA: TGTGCCAGCAGCTTAATTAGTCGTGAGCAGCCCCAGCATTTT.

This chain connects TRBV11-2 to TRBJ2-1, with a weak D call TRBD1 (5 bases). Germline loops: CDR1 SGHAT, CDR2 FQNNGV. The CDR3 loop spans 14 amino acids. The V gene lost 3 bases and the J gene lost 6 bases, with 12 bases spanning the gap. CDR3 region: CASSFRRRGNEQFF. The CDR3 DNA reads TGTGCCAGCAGCTTCAGGAGAAGGGGCAATGAGCAGTTCTTC.

The chain recombines TRBV25-1 with TRBJ2-1; 9 nucleotides match TRBD1. The V gene end was trimmed by 6 bases and the J gene end by 6 bases; junction bases not matched to a gene: 3. The CDR3 totals 13 residues. Germline loops: CDR1 MGHDK, CDR2 SYGVNS. This CDR3 reads CASRGTGINEQFF. CDR3 sequence (DNA): TGTGCCAGCAGGGGGACAGGGATCAATGAGCAGTTCTTC.

The chain employs TRBV11-2 and TRBJ1-1; D gene ambiguous. V was pared by 8 bases and J by 6 bases, with 19 bases between. This CDR3 contains 14 residues. Germline lookup yields CDR1 SGHAT and CDR2 FQNNGV. The CDR3 loop is CASGPTGFRAEAFF. DNA for the CDR3: TGTGCCAGCGGACCAACGGGGTTTCGCGCTGAAGCTTTCTTT.

The V gene is TRBV6-5, the J gene TRBJ2-1; tentative D call: TRBD1 (6 bases). CDR3 length: 15 residues. The V end lost 7 bases, the J end lost 3 bases, and 16 bases lay between the germline ends. Germline V gene lookup returns CDR1 MNHEY and CDR2 SVGAGI. CDR3 amino acids: CASTPVGQLYNEQFF. In DNA, the CDR3 is TGTGCCAGCACCCCGGTAGGACAGCTCTACAATGAGCAGTTCTTC.

The chain joins TRBV18 to TRBJ1-1; D not certain. V was clipped by 0 bases and J by 7 bases, with 9 bases between them. The CDR3 is 13 amino acids. Per germline, CDR1 KGHSH and CDR2 LQKENI. CDR3 in amino acids: CASSPPAPSEAFF. The CDR3 DNA sequence: TGTGCCAGCTCACCACCAGCCCCAAGTGAAGCTTTCTTT.

The chain joins TRBV19 to TRBJ2-2, with 8 bases matching TRBD2. This CDR3 contains 15 residues. V was pared by 9 bases and J by 7 bases, with 13 bases of the junction left unmatched. The germline gives CDR1 LNHDA, CDR2 SQIVND (reference sequence). The CDR3 is CASQTSARRVGELFF. In nucleotides, the CDR3 is TGTGCCAGCCAGACTAGCGCGAGAAGGGTCGGGGAGCTGTTTTTT.

The rearrangement joins TRBV6-4 to TRBJ2-1; 10 bases line up with TRBD2. Germline V lookup: CDR1 MRHNA, CDR2 SNTAGT. This CDR3 contains 15 residues. The V and J ends lost 8 bases and 7 bases, in that order; junction bases with no gene match: 11. The CDR3 DNA reads as TGTGCCAGCGGCGCAGCGGGAGGGGGTCGAAATGAGCAGTTCTTC. Translation gives CASGAAGGGRNEQFF.

This rearrangement joins TRBV5-5 to TRBJ1-2, with unresolved D. The CDR3 loop spans 13 amino acids. From germline, CDR1 is SGHKS and CDR2 YYEKEE (reference sequence). V was clipped by 3 bases and J by 8 bases, with 14 bases between them. The CDR3 here is CASSSPASGGYTF. CDR3 in DNA: TGTGCCAGCAGCTCGCCAGCAAGCGGGGGCTACACCTTC. Together with reference TRBV5-5 and TRBJ1-2, the CDR3 gives the full variable domain: DAGVTQSPTHLIKTRGQQVTLRCSPISGHKSVSWYQQVLGQGPQFIFQYYEKEERGRGNFPDRFSARQFPNYSSELNVNALLLGDSALYLCASSSPASGGYTFGSGTRLTVV.

This chain connects TRBV4-2 to TRBJ2-7; 8 nucleotides line up with TRBD2. The CDR3 runs to 15 residues. The V gene's germline CDR1 is LGHNA and CDR2 YNFKEQ. V dropped 1 base and J dropped 2; count of bases not matched to a gene: 4. CDR3 loop: CASSQGLAQAYEQYF. The CDR3 DNA follows: TGTGCCAGCAGCCAAGGACTAGCGCAAGCCTACGAGCAGTACTTC.

This clone has only a few counts. The rearrangement joins TRBV4-2 to TRBJ1-6; D is unclear. Germline-derived CDR1 and CDR2 are LGHNA and YNFKEQ. The CDR3 extends over 16 amino acids. The V end was cut by 0 bases, the J end by 10 bases, with 16 bases between. CDR3 nucleotides: TGTGCCAGCAGCCAAGATGGAGGGAACGATCGATCACCCCTCCACTTT. Its translation: CASSQDGGNDRSPLHF.

This chain connects TRBV5-1 to TRBJ1-4; D gene unclear. Germline assignment: CDR1 SGHRS and CDR2 YFSETQ. CDR3 length: 14 residues. The ends were cut back, 0 bases at V and 4 bases at J, with 7 bases in the middle. This CDR3 reads CASSLAQSNEKLFF. The CDR3 nucleotides are TGCGCCAGCAGCTTGGCACAGAGTAATGAAAAACTGTTTTTT.

The rearrangement uses TRBV19 and TRBJ1-2; maybe TRBD1 (5 bases). The CDR3 has 15 residues. Trimming took 0 bases from V and 4 from J, leaving 12 bases between them. The germline V gene encodes CDR1 LNHDA and CDR2 SQIVND (reference sequence). The CDR3 nucleotides read TGTGCCAGTAGTATAGACAAAAGGGGCAGCTATGGCTACACCTTC. Its protein is CASSIDKRGSYGYTF.

This clone turned up a few times. The chain carries TRBV9 and TRBJ2-3; D is unclear. V was pared by 10 bases and J by 2 bases, with 20 bases between. Germline lookup yields CDR1 SGDLS and CDR2 YYNGEE. The CDR3 contains 15 residues. Here the CDR3 reads CAGISGRNYTDTQYF. CDR3 nucleotide sequence: TGTGCCGGAATCTCTGGGCGTAATTACACAGATACGCAGTATTTT.

This clone was found once. J is TRBJ1-2 and V is TRBV5-4; perhaps TRBD1 as D (5 bases). The V and J ends lost 4 bases and 2 bases respectively, with 15 bases between them. The CDR3 has 15 amino acids. Looked up from germline, CDR1 is SGHNT and CDR2 is YYREEE (reference sequence). The CDR3 coding sequence is TGTGCCAGCAGCCGGGTAGTCAGGGAAAACTATGGCTACACCTTC. It specifies CASSRVVRENYGYTF.

V gene TRBV9 combines with J gene TRBJ2-5, with a weak D call TRBD2 (6 bases). The CDR3 sequence is 14 residues long. The germline V and J ends were trimmed by 0 bases and 5 bases, with 11 bases remaining between them. In germline, CDR1 is SGDLS, CDR2 YYNGEE. The CDR3 bases are TGTGCCAGCAGCGTAGGGTATGGGGGGGAGACCCAGTACTTC. It codes for CASSVGYGGETQYF.

The V gene is TRBV28, the J gene TRBJ2-1; 7 nucleotides agree with TRBD2. The CDR3 contains 15 residues. Germline loops: CDR1 MDHEN, CDR2 SYDVKM. The V and J ends lost 3 bases and 7 bases, in that order; junction bases with no gene match: 9. CDR3 region: CASSFRAGPQNEQFF. The CDR3 DNA reads TGTGCCAGCAGTTTTCGAGCGGGGCCGCAGAATGAGCAGTTCTTC.

V gene TRBV5-4 combines with J gene TRBJ2-7; 7 nucleotides line up with TRBD1. Trimming cost V 0 bases and J 2 bases; bases outside gene matches: 5. CDR3 length: 15 residues. CDR1 is SGHNT and CDR2 is YYREEE in the germline V gene (reference sequence). CDR3 amino acids: CASSLDRGPTYEQYF. CDR3 DNA: TGTGCCAGCAGCTTGGACAGGGGCCCTACCTACGAGCAGTACTTC.

The chain employs TRBV3-1 (or the pseudogene TRBV3-2) and TRBJ2-3; the D gene is possibly TRBD1 (6 bases). The V gene's germline CDR1 is LGHDT and CDR2 YNNKEL (reference sequence). There are 13 residues in the CDR3. Trimming removed 4 bases from V and 5 bases from J, with 10 bases in between. For the CDR3, the DNA is TGTGCCAGCAGCCCGATGGACAGAGATACGCAGTATTTT. Its protein is CASSPMDRDTQYF.